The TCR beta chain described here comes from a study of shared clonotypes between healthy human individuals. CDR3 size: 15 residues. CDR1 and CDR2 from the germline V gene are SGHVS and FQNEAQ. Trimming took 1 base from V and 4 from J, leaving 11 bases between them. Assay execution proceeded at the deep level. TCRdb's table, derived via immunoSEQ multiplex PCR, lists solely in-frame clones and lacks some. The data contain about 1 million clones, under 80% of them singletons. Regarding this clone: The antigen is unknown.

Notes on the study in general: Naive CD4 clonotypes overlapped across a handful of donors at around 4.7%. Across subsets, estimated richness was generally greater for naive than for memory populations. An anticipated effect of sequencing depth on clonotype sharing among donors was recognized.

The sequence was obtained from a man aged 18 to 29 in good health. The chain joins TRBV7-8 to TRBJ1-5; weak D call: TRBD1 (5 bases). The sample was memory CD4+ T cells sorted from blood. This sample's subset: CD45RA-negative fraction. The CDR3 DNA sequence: TGTGCCAGCAGCTTAGGGGGGTTTTGGAATCAGCCCCAGCATTTT. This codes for CASSLGGFWNQPQHF.